The sequence of this T cell receptor beta chain was determined in a study of cytomegalovirus exposure and HLA in healthy donors. Study-level points and caveats: The study put about 180 TCR beta chains on its list as cytomegalovirus-associated.

V lost 2 bases to trimming and J lost 4 bases; unmatched junction nucleotides: 8. The CDR3 totals 15 residues. Germline V CDR1 and CDR2: SGDLS, YYNGEE. On this clone itself: Its antigen is undetermined.

Primers included in the PCR were 60 Vbeta and 13 Jbeta primers. Some clones are missing from TCRdb's copy, which holds only in-frame ones; the method was immunoSEQ multiplex PCR. The sample yields about 160,000 clones, approximately 78% seen once. J is TRBJ2-5 and V is TRBV9, with 7 positions matching TRBD1. The sequencing sample was made of PBMCs. This sequence originates from a woman in her thirties or forties in good health and CMV-seronegative. CDR3 in DNA: TGTGCCAGCAGCGTTGCTGGGGCAGGGGGAGAGACCCAGTACTTC. It is translated as CASSVAGAGGETQYF.